This record covers a single TCR beta chain. As handled by the study authors: Nucleated cell counts were estimated from reference gene primer amplification. Sequencing was performed with immunoSEQ multiplex PCR; in TCRdb, only in-frame clones are kept and a portion is missing. The V and J calls and clone size come from that table; D and trimming were worked out from the DNA. The sample has 200,000 to 250,000 clones, 70% to 90% seen once. The record originates from a study of blood T cell repertoires in COVID-19. Study as a whole: Whether acute or convalescent, the COVID-19 samples came from the United States, Italy and Spain. T cells, B-cell-depleted T cells, or PBMCs supplied cDNA or gDNA.

This CDR3 has 18 residues. V dropped 6 bases and J dropped 5; count of bases not matched to a gene: 17. This clonotype originated in a man younger than 30 with active or convalescent COVID-19. V gene TRBV5-3 combines with J gene TRBJ2-3; TRBD2 matches 11 bases. TRBV5-3 falls under the ORF class, with uncertain function. What was sequenced was peripheral blood. CDR3 DNA sequence: TGTGCCAGAATACCTCTCCCCCTAGCGGGAGGATCTAGAGATACGCAGTATTTT. Protein product: CARIPLPLAGGSRDTQYF.